This TCR beta chain was sequenced during a study of T cell responses to AZD1222 COVID-19 vaccine. The wider study: Researchers grouped second doses given at about 4 or about 12 weeks into one pool.

Study results and limitations: Close to half of all spike-specific TCRs reportedly target regions of the variants that are unmutated. Compared with day 0, the breadth and depth of the Spike-specific TCR repertoire rose significantly after two doses of AZD1222. Regions 160-218 and 743-854 held dominance among vaccine-associated CD4 TCRs, which spanned spike.

TCRdb keeps only in-frame clones here, not all; method: immunoSEQ multiplex PCR. The table lists more than 85,000 clones, over 75% of them singletons. On this clone itself: Its cognate antigen is unknown.

J lost 4 bases, V lost 3 bases, and 5 bases had no gene match. The CDR3 is 15 amino acids. Germline V CDR1 and CDR2: ENHRY, SYGVKD. This specimen was peripheral blood, taken on day 0 of AZD1222 vaccination. The TCR sequence derives from an adult in good health. The chain uses TRBV10-3 and TRBJ2-1, with TRBD1 identical over 8 bases. The CDR3 loop is CAISDGTGEYNEQFF. CDR3 DNA: TGTGCCATCAGTGACGGGACAGGCGAATACAATGAGCAGTTCTTC.